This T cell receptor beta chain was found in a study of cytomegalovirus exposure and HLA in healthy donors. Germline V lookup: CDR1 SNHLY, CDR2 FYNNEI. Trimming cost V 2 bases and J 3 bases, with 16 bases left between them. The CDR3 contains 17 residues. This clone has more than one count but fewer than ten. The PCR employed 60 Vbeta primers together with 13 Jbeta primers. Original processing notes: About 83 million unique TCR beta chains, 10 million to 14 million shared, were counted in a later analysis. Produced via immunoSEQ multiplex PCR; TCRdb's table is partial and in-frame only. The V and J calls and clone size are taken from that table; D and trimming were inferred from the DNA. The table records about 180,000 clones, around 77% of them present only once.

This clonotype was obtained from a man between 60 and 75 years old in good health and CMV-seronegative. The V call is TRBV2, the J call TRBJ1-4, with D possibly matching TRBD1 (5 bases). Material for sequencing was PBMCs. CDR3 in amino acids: CASSESPGRVPNEKLFF. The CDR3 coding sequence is TGTGCCAGCAGTGAATCCCCGGGCAGGGTTCCTAATGAAAAACTGTTTTTT.